Below are 14 T cell receptor beta chains sequenced from a single sample in a study of technical replicates of blood from a handful of donors. Sequencing used immunoSEQ multiplex PCR; TCRdb keeps in-frame clones, though not all of them. Among tens of thousands of clones listed, around 90% were seen once. Input material: T cells isolated from PBMCs. The receptors come from a human donor in good health.

The J gene is TRBJ2-7, the V gene TRBV7-2; 10 nucleotides agree with TRBD2. CDR3 length: 16 amino acids. The V gene end was trimmed by 5 bases and the J gene end by 2 bases; junction bases not matched to a gene: 9. From germline, CDR1 is SGHTA and CDR2 FQGNSA. Here the CDR3 reads CASSQRPLAGPYEQYF. The CDR3 bases are TGTGCCAGCAGCCAGAGGCCACTAGCGGGGCCCTACGAGCAGTACTTC.

V usage is TRBV28 and J usage is TRBJ1-4; D might be TRBD1 (6 bases). The CDR3 consists of 13 residues. CDR1 is MDHEN, CDR2 SYDVKM, per germline. V shed 7 bases and J shed 7 bases, with 13 bases lying between them. The CDR3, as DNA: TGTGCCAGCACCCAGGACAGTACTGAAAAACTGTTTTTT. Its translation is CASTQDSTEKLFF. Complete variable domain (other parts from reference TRBV28 and TRBJ1-4): DVKVTQSSRYLVKRTGEKVFLECVQDMDHENMFWYRQDPGLGLRLIYFSYDVKMKEKGDIPEGYSVSREKKERFSLILESASTNQTSMYLCASTQDSTEKLFFGSGTQLSVL.

This clone has only one observation. The CDR3 loop reads CASRQGPQGQGDQPQHF. CDR3 DNA: TGTGCCAGCAGGCAAGGGCCCCAGGGACAGGGCGATCAGCCCCAGCATTTT. The chain carries TRBV11-1 and TRBJ1-5; 9 bases map to TRBD1. The CDR3 spans 17 residues. Germline lookup yields CDR1 SGHAT and CDR2 FQDESV (reference sequence). After removal of 6 bases from V and 5 bases from J, the junction contained 14 bases not matched to a gene.

The chain recombines TRBV21-1 with TRBJ2-7; TRBD1 reflects the table's D call only, with no check against the DNA. TRBV21-1 is a pseudogene. This CDR3 is 14 amino acids long. CDR3 residues: CASSPQVSSYEQYF. CDR3 nucleotide sequence: TGTGCCAGCAGCCCCCAGGTTAGCTCCTACGAGCAGTACTTC.

As DNA, the CDR3 is TGTGCCAGCAGGCCCATGGTAGCAGATAGAAATGGCTACACCTTC. It specifies CASRPMVADRNGYTF. This chain connects TRBV6-6 to TRBJ1-2; D is uncertain. Germline V gene data show CDR1 as MNHNY and CDR2 as SVGAGI (reference sequence). Trimming stripped 6 bases from V and 6 bases from J, with 20 bases between. CDR3 length: 15 residues.

This chain links TRBV6-5 with TRBJ1-1, with TRBD1 as a possible D gene (5 bases). CDR1 and CDR2 from the germline V gene are MNHEY and SVGAGI. Trimming pared 3 bases from V and 1 base from J, leaving 15 bases between. There are 16 residues in the CDR3. In DNA form, the CDR3 reads TGTGCCAGCAGTTATAGCCAGGGAGGAGGGAACACTGAAGCTTTCTTT. Its translation: CASSYSQGGGNTEAFF.

The chain couples TRBV5-4 to TRBJ1-4; 10 nucleotides line up with TRBD1. There are 15 residues in the CDR3. With 0 bases clipped from V and 8 bases from J, the junction kept 4 bases outside the gene matches. Germline V gene data show CDR1 as SGHNT and CDR2 as YYREEE (reference sequence). The CDR3 DNA follows: TGTGCCAGCAGCTTGGCAGGGACAGGGGACGAAAAACTGTTTTTT. This sequence encodes CASSLAGTGDEKLFF.

This clone was seen just once. The chain uses TRBV6-1 and TRBJ2-7; D not certain. Trimming stripped 3 bases from V and 2 bases from J, with 5 bases between. The CDR3 is 12 amino acids. Germline values: CDR1 MNHNS, CDR2 SASEGT. The CDR3 protein is CASSDSAYEQYF. CDR3 DNA sequence: TGTGCCAGCAGTGATTCAGCCTACGAGCAGTACTTC.

V is TRBV5-1 and J is TRBJ1-2; 7 bases fit TRBD1. Unmatched junction bases numbered 1, after V lost 2 bases and J lost 3 bases. The germline CDR1 and CDR2 sequences are SGHRS and YFSETQ. The CDR3 runs to 13 residues. The CDR3, as DNA: TGCGCCAGCAGCTTTGACAGGGACTATGGCTACACCTTC. Protein product: CASSFDRDYGYTF.

This sequence joins TRBV2 and TRBJ2-1; 9 nucleotides line up with TRBD1. Trimming at V came to 7 bases and at J to 9 bases, leaving 13 bases not matched to a gene. The CDR3 has 15 amino acids. Germline V gene data show CDR1 as SNHLY and CDR2 as FYNNEI. CDR3: CASMAPGQGRGEQFF. In DNA, the CDR3 is TGTGCCAGCATGGCACCGGGACAGGGACGGGGTGAGCAGTTCTTC.

The gene calls are TRBV5-4 and TRBJ2-7; TRBD2 matches 10 bases. Trimming at V came to 0 bases and at J to 3 bases, leaving 6 bases not matched to a gene. This CDR3 has 16 residues. From germline, CDR1 is SGHNT and CDR2 YYREEE (reference sequence). CDR3 coding DNA: TGTGCCAGCAGCTTGGGTTTGTCTAGCGGGAGCTACGAGCAGTACTTC. Translated: CASSLGLSSGSYEQYF.

The rearrangement uses TRBV6-5 and TRBJ2-7; a weak D match, TRBD1 (6 bases). Germline V CDR1 and CDR2: MNHEY, SVGAGI. Trimming took 0 bases from V and 0 from J, leaving 9 bases between them. There are 15 residues in the CDR3. The CDR3 nucleotides are TGTGCCAGCAGTTACTCTCCGGACAGCTCCTACGAGCAGTACTTC. It translates to CASSYSPDSSYEQYF.

The V gene is TRBV18, the J gene TRBJ2-1, with 7 bases fitting TRBD1. This CDR3 comprises 17 residues. The J segment lost 0 bases and the V segment lost 4 bases, leaving 9 bases of the junction unmatched. From germline, CDR1 is KGHSH and CDR2 LQKENI. CDR3 nucleotide sequence: TGTGCCAGCTCACTACAGGACAGGATGAGCTCCTACAATGAGCAGTTCTTC. Amino acids: CASSLQDRMSSYNEQFF.

The rearrangement links TRBV11-3 to TRBJ2-3; D uncertain. V dropped 3 bases and J dropped 3 bases, with 7 bases sitting between them. Looked up from germline, CDR1 is SGHNT and CDR2 is YENEEA. This CDR3 contains 13 residues. For the CDR3, the DNA is TGTGCCAGCAGCTTGCACTTGACAGATACGCAGTATTTT. Amino acids: CASSLHLTDTQYF.